The clone carrying this T cell receptor beta chain was counted at least ten times. Described time point: patch test 1, 2 weeks after DPC sensitization. Documented treatment: therapeutic diphenylcyclopropenone sensitization with weekly scalp DPC. TCRdb used MiXCR to reprocess the RACE reads, holding one entry per CDR3 protein. The sample lists tens of thousands of distinct CDR3 sequences; roughly 7.2% were seen once. The data were taken from a study of human T cells and chemical hapten exposure. There are 15 residues in the CDR3. The V segment lost 5 bases and the J segment 1 base; nucleotides outside the gene matches: 5. CDR1 SGHTA and CDR2 FQGNSA come from the germline V gene.

This clonotype was sampled from a woman between 25 and 40 years old with alopecia areata. Some clones in this sample may be carry-over from other donors' samples. This rearrangement joins TRBV7-2 to TRBJ1-2, with 9 positions matching TRBD1. The specimen was whole blood, collected in connection with sensitization to the hapten diphenylcyclopropenone (DPC). The CDR3 sequence is CASSPDRGNNYGYTF. The CDR3 region has the DNA TGTGCCAGCAGCCCGGACAGGGGAAATAACTATGGCTACACCTTC.